This T cell receptor beta chain was documented in a study of blood T cell repertoires in COVID-19. At the level of the study: Some COVID-19 samples were acute and others convalescent; all came from the United States, Italy and Spain. From T cells, B-cell-depleted T cells, or PBMCs came the material, which was cDNA or gDNA.

Germline values: CDR1 SGHDT, CDR2 YYEEEE. Between the trimmed V and J ends, which lost 2 bases and 2 bases, there was a span of 8 bases. This CDR3 region has 14 residues. In the authors' workflow: How many nucleated cells were present was estimated from reference gene primer amplification. The method was immunoSEQ multiplex PCR; TCRdb's version includes in-frame clones alone and lacks a portion of them. The DNA gave D and trimming, while V, J and clone size come from that table. Counted here are 130,000 to 150,000 clones, 89% occurring once; the ten biggest clones make up around 1.6%. The sample comprised peripheral blood. The rearrangement links TRBV5-6 to TRBJ1-5, with a possible D match to TRBD1 (6 bases). The clonotype comes from a human donor in a cohort sampled during active COVID-19. The CDR3 nucleotides are TGTGCCAGCAGCTTCGGGACACGCAATCAGCCCCAGCATTTT. Its translation is CASSFGTRNQPQHF.